The 21 T cell receptor beta chains listed next were all sequenced from one sample in a study of T cell responses to AZD1222 COVID-19 vaccine. Generated by immunoSEQ multiplex PCR, the TCRdb table keeps only in-frame clones and is missing some. This table holds nearly 110,000 clones, 75% to 90% found once. The sample in question was peripheral blood, obtained on day 0 of AZD1222 vaccination. The receptors were gathered from an adult in good health.

The CDR3 coding sequence is TGTGCCAGCAGTGAAGCCCAGGGCTACAATGAGCAGTTCTTC. It encodes CASSEAQGYNEQFF. V and J are TRBV6-1 and TRBJ2-1; a weak D match, TRBD1 (5 bases). This CDR3 spans 14 amino acids. Germline V gives CDR1 MNHNS, CDR2 SASEGT. The V and J ends lost 0 bases and 3 bases respectively, with 6 bases between them.

V is TRBV6-5 and J is TRBJ1-6, with unresolved D. The CDR3 runs 14 residues. Germline CDR1 MNHEY, CDR2 SVGAGI. V lost 5 bases and J 10 bases, leaving 15 bases between the germline ends. The CDR3 nucleotides are TGTGCCAGCAGTCTATACTCAGGTGACTCACCCCTCCACTTT. It encodes CASSLYSGDSPLHF.

V is TRBV28 and J is TRBJ1-5; 8 positions agree with TRBD1. Germline V gene sequence: CDR1 MDHEN, CDR2 SYDVKM. This CDR3 has 13 residues. CDR3 residues: CAAKDRVGQPQHF. CDR3 nucleotide sequence: TGTGCGGCTAAGGACAGGGTAGGTCAGCCCCAGCATTTT.

V usage is TRBV6-1 and J usage is TRBJ2-7; the D is unclear. The ends were cut back, 3 bases at V and 2 bases at J, with 8 bases in the middle. The CDR3 consists of 13 residues. Germline values: CDR1 MNHNS, CDR2 SASEGT. The CDR3 region has the DNA TGTGCCAGCAGTGAGAACTTCCCCTACGAGCAGTACTTC. Its translation is CASSENFPYEQYF.

The genes are TRBV3-1 (or the pseudogene TRBV3-2) and TRBJ1-4; 7 bases align to TRBD1. This CDR3 contains 14 residues. Germline V gene lookup returns CDR1 LGHDT and CDR2 YNNKEL (reference sequence). The V segment lost 4 bases and the J segment 5 bases; nucleotides outside the gene matches: 4. CDR3 nucleotides: TGTGCCAGCAGCCCACAGGGGTGGAATGAAAAACTGTTTTTT. This gives the protein CASSPQGWNEKLFF.

The V gene is TRBV6-5, the J gene TRBJ1-4; D uncertain. The V and J ends lost 4 bases and 2 bases respectively, with 8 bases between them. The CDR3 runs 14 residues. CDR1 MNHEY and CDR2 SVGAGI come from the germline V gene. In DNA, the CDR3 is TGTGCCAGCAGTTTGGGGTGGACTAATGAAAAACTGTTTTTT. Encoded protein: CASSLGWTNEKLFF.

This CDR3 is CASSLAKPYEQYF. In nucleotides, the CDR3 is TGTGCCAGCAGTTTAGCTAAGCCCTACGAGCAGTACTTC. The J gene is TRBJ2-7, the V gene TRBV12-3 or TRBV12-4, with no clear D. V dropped 0 bases and J dropped 2 bases, with 5 bases sitting between them. The CDR3 has 13 amino acids.

V is TRBV27 and J is TRBJ2-7; 12 nucleotides match TRBD2. Per the germline V gene, CDR1 is MNHEY and CDR2 is SMNVEV (reference sequence). The CDR3 is 19 amino acids. With V trimmed by 2 bases and J by 0 bases, 11 bases remained unmatched. Here the CDR3 DNA reads TGTGCCAGCAGTTTAAGGGGATCGGGACTAGCGGGTGTCTCCTACGAGCAGTACTTC. It codes for CASSLRGSGLAGVSYEQYF.

The J gene is TRBJ2-1, the V gene TRBV7-9; the D gene is possibly TRBD2 (6 bases). There are 16 residues in the CDR3. Germline CDR1 is SEHNR and CDR2 is FQNEAQ (reference sequence). V lost 4 bases to trimming and J lost 3 bases, with 16 bases between them. CDR3 DNA sequence: TGTGCCAGCAGCTCCCGGGACTCCGACTACTACAATGAGCAGTTCTTC. The encoded protein is CASSSRDSDYYNEQFF.

The chain joins TRBV6-2 or TRBV6-3 to TRBJ2-3; D is unclear. Per the germline V gene, CDR1 is MNHEY and CDR2 is SVGEGT. The CDR3 length is 15 residues. Trimming stripped 4 bases from V and 7 bases from J, with 18 bases between. The CDR3 DNA is TGTGCCAGCAGTTCCCTCACAGCGTATTTGAATACGCAGTATTTT. It is translated as CASSSLTAYLNTQYF.

The genes are TRBV29-1 and TRBJ1-2, with D uncertain. The germline V gene encodes CDR1 SQVTM and CDR2 ANQGSEA. Trimming stripped 6 bases from V and 4 bases from J, with 21 bases between. The CDR3 covers 15 residues. The CDR3 DNA follows: TGCAGCGTCACTCCCGAGGGAAAGGATAGCTATGGCTACACCTTC. Its translation: CSVTPEGKDSYGYTF.

The chain links TRBV19 to TRBJ2-3; possibly TRBD2 for D (6 bases). This CDR3 has 13 amino acids. Germline CDR1 is LNHDA and CDR2 is SQIVND (reference sequence). V lost 5 bases, J lost 4 bases, and 10 bases lay in between. This CDR3 is CASSRERADTQYF. The DNA for the CDR3 is TGTGCCAGTAGTCGGGAGAGGGCAGATACGCAGTATTTT.

The genes are TRBV4-3 and TRBJ2-1; 7 positions match TRBD2. Germline V gene lookup returns CDR1 LGHNA and CDR2 YSLEER. J lost 1 base, V lost 0 bases, and 3 bases had no gene match. This CDR3 spans 16 amino acids. Here the CDR3 DNA reads TGCGCCAGCAGCCAAGAGCTAGCGGATTCCTACAATGAGCAGTTCTTC. Translated, it gives CASSQELADSYNEQFF.

The chain links TRBV19 to TRBJ1-3; D is unclear. The CDR3 is 15 residues long. Trimming took off 6 bases at V and 0 bases at J, with 12 bases between the two ends. The germline V gene has CDR1 LNHDA and CDR2 SQIVND (reference sequence). Here the CDR3 DNA reads TGTGCCAGTAGGATGACGGTGAGCTCTGGAAACACCATATATTTT. Its protein is CASRMTVSSGNTIYF.

The chain links TRBV10-3 to TRBJ1-3, with D uncertain. Trimming removed 2 bases from V and 0 bases from J, with 5 bases in between. Germline assignment: CDR1 ENHRY and CDR2 SYGVKD. This CDR3 contains 14 residues. The CDR3 loop is CAISENGSGNTIYF. Here the CDR3 DNA reads TGTGCCATCAGTGAGAATGGCTCTGGAAACACCATATATTTT.

The chain links TRBV6-1 to TRBJ1-2, with a weak D call TRBD1 (5 bases). CDR3 length equals 14 residues. The germline V gene encodes CDR1 MNHNS and CDR2 SASEGT. V was cut by 2 bases and J by 6 bases, with 13 bases left in between. The CDR3 reads CASSERQGLDGYTF. For the CDR3, the DNA is TGTGCCAGCAGTGAAAGGCAGGGTTTAGATGGCTACACCTTC.

This clone was observed a handful of times. The chain employs TRBV19 and TRBJ1-3; TRBD1 aligns across 9 bases. The CDR3 is 14 residues long. Germline lookup yields CDR1 LNHDA and CDR2 SQIVND (reference sequence). V shed 8 bases, J shed 1 base, and the junction held 3 bases outside the gene matches. The CDR3 bases are TGTGCCAGTGCGGACAGGGGATCTGGAAACACCATATATTTT. The encoded protein is CASADRGSGNTIYF.

The chain links TRBV6-2 or TRBV6-3 to TRBJ1-1, with 10 bases that match TRBD1. The V gene end was trimmed by 2 bases and the J gene end by 4 bases; junction bases not matched to a gene: 7. The length of the CDR3 is 16 residues. Germline-derived CDR1 and CDR2 are MNHEY and SVGEGT. The CDR3 nucleotides are TGTGCCAGCAGTTACGAGACAGGGGGCGTCGGCACTGAAGCTTTCTTT. As protein: CASSYETGGVGTEAFF.

This clone has only one observation. The chain recombines TRBV27 with TRBJ1-5; D may be TRBD1 (6 bases). V was trimmed by 4 bases and J by 3 bases, leaving 13 bases between them. Germline lookup yields CDR1 MNHEY and CDR2 SMNVEV (reference sequence). This CDR3 is built from 15 residues. The CDR3 here is CASSSSTGTNQPQHF. DNA for the CDR3: TGTGCCAGCAGTTCCTCAACAGGGACCAATCAGCCCCAGCATTTT.

This chain uses TRBV11-3 with TRBJ2-2; no firm D call. The CDR3 runs to 12 residues. The germline V gene has CDR1 SGHNT and CDR2 YENEEA. Between the trimmed V and J ends, which lost 5 bases and 6 bases, there was a span of 7 bases. CDR3 region: CASSLQSGELFF. CDR3 bases: TGTGCCAGCAGCCTCCAGTCCGGGGAGCTGTTTTTT. Filled out from reference TRBV11-3 and TRBJ2-2, the complete variable domain reads EAGVVQSPRYKIIEKKQPVAFWCNPISGHNTLYWYLQNLGQGPELLIRYENEEAVDDSQLPKDRFSAERLKGVDSTLKIQPAELGDSAVYLCASSLQSGELFFGEGSRLTVL.

This clone was detected ten times or more. V is TRBV6-5 and J is TRBJ2-7; TRBD1 matches 9 bases. This CDR3 is built from 14 residues. Germline V gene data show CDR1 as MNHEY and CDR2 as SVGAGI. V lost 10 bases, J lost 1 base, and 8 bases stayed unmatched. CDR3 residues: CATSPGQGSYEQYF. The CDR3 nucleotides read TGTGCCACCTCCCCGGGACAGGGTTCCTACGAGCAGTACTTC.